The 23 T cell receptor beta chains given below trace back to one sample, sequenced in a study of Graves' ophthalmopathy and Graves' hyperthyroidism. RNA transcripts were the template, and TCR beta CDR3 regions were amplified from them. First-round RT-PCR employed HTBI primers, with a second-round multiplex PCR after it. TCRdb re-called the multiplex PCR reads with MiXCR, one entry per CDR3 protein. The sample comprises hundreds of thousands of distinct CDR3 sequences, roughly 21% of which are singletons, and roughly 42% rests with the top ten. Sequences were obtained from peripheral blood. The receptors were gathered from a woman aged 50 to 60 with Graves' ophthalmopathy.

This clonotype was observed at least ten times. This chain links TRBV4-1 with TRBJ1-1; 7 bases map to TRBD1. CDR3 length equals 15 residues. Germline-derived CDR1 and CDR2 are MGHRA and YSYEKL. Germline trimming cut 4 bases from V and 2 bases from J; bases unmatched to any gene: 7. Here the CDR3 reads CASSPSRGINTEAFF. The CDR3 DNA reads TGCGCCAGCAGCCCTTCCAGGGGGATCAACACTGAAGCTTTCTTT.

This clonotype was detected ten times or more. The chain links TRBV5-1 to TRBJ2-7; D gene ambiguous. This CDR3 has 14 amino acids. Germline CDR1 is SGHRS and CDR2 is YFSETQ. Trimming pared 4 bases from V and 1 base from J, leaving 12 bases between. The CDR3 is CASSSGVRSYEQYF. The CDR3 DNA sequence: TGCGCCAGCAGCAGTGGGGTTCGGTCCTACGAGCAGTACTTC.

V gene TRBV30 combines with J gene TRBJ2-1, with D possibly being TRBD1 or TRBD2 (5 bases each). Germline V gene lookup returns CDR1 GTSNPN and CDR2 SVGIG (reference sequence). Trimming stripped 5 bases from V and 1 base from J, with 12 bases between. This CDR3 is built from 14 residues. CDR3 DNA: TGTGCCTGGGAACGGGGCAAGTCCTACAATGAGCAGTTCTTC. Translated: CAWERGKSYNEQFF.

This clonotype was counted at least ten times. This rearrangement joins TRBV12-3 or TRBV12-4 to TRBJ2-2, with a weak D call TRBD2 (6 bases). The CDR3 loop spans 15 amino acids. V shed 3 bases and J shed 4 bases, with 12 bases lying between them. In DNA form, the CDR3 reads TGTGCCAGCAGTTTGGCGGGACCGGGCACCGGGGAGCTGTTTTTT. It translates to CASSLAGPGTGELFF.

This clonotype was detected many times. J is TRBJ2-5 and V is TRBV19; 10 bases line up with TRBD2. The ends lost 6 bases at V and 5 bases at J; junction bases unmatched: 9. Germline CDR1 LNHDA, CDR2 SQIVND (reference sequence). The CDR3 runs to 15 residues. This CDR3 reads CASRGLADWGETQYF. For the CDR3, the DNA is TGTGCCAGTAGAGGACTAGCGGACTGGGGGGAGACCCAGTACTTC.

The table lists this clonotype with many counts. This chain uses TRBV12-3 or TRBV12-4 with TRBJ1-2; 7 nucleotides line up with TRBD1. The CDR3 is 15 amino acids. V trimming: 6 bases; J trimming: 7 bases; junction bases outside the gene matches: 14. DNA of the CDR3: TGTGCCAGCAGCCTCAAAATTACAGGGGTCGTTGGCTACACCTTC. It specifies CASSLKITGVVGYTF.

The sample holds a few counts of this clonotype. The V call is TRBV30, the J call TRBJ2-7, with D perhaps given as TRBD1 or TRBD2 (5 bases each). Germline loops: CDR1 GTSNPN, CDR2 SVGIG (reference sequence). Trimming cost V 2 bases and J 4 bases, with 9 bases left between them. The CDR3 has 12 amino acids. The CDR3 DNA follows: TGTGCCTGGAGTTCGAGGGGATACGAGCAGTACTTC. Residues: CAWSSRGYEQYF.

This clonotype was seen at least ten times. The chain recombines TRBV6-1 with TRBJ2-2; a weak D match, TRBD1 (5 bases). Germline lookup yields CDR1 MNHNS and CDR2 SASEGT. V shed 2 bases and J shed 6 bases, with 10 bases lying between them. CDR3 length: 14 residues. The CDR3: CASSEFQGPGELFF. Written as DNA, the CDR3 is TGTGCCAGCAGTGAATTCCAGGGTCCCGGGGAGCTGTTTTTT.

Here the CDR3 reads CASSMTPAEQTQYF. DNA for the CDR3: TGTGCCAGCAGCATGACACCGGCGGAGCAGACCCAGTACTTC. J is TRBJ2-5 and V is TRBV28; D remains ambiguous. Germline CDR1 MDHEN, CDR2 SYDVKM. The CDR3 has 14 amino acids. Trimming pared 6 bases from V and 6 bases from J, leaving 17 bases between.

This clonotype was picked up many times. The chain couples TRBV12-3 or TRBV12-4 to TRBJ1-2; D uncertain. Trimming pared 8 bases from V and 4 bases from J, leaving 17 bases between. This CDR3 region has 14 residues. The CDR3 region has the DNA TGTGCCAGCGATTCTTTGGTAGGATCCTATGGCTACACCTTC. Protein product: CASDSLVGSYGYTF.

This clonotype was detected only a few times. The rearrangement links TRBV7-2 to TRBJ1-1; D unresolved. V lost 4 bases and J 4 bases, leaving 7 bases between the germline ends. There are 12 residues in the CDR3. CDR1 and CDR2 from the germline V gene are SGHTA and FQGNSA. The CDR3 loop is CASSSRGTEAFF. The CDR3 nucleotides read TGTGCCAGCAGCTCCCGGGGCACTGAAGCTTTCTTT.

This clonotype was counted at least ten times. The chain uses TRBV6-5 and TRBJ1-1; no definite D call. The CDR3 is made up of 11 amino acids. Germline CDR1 is MNHEY and CDR2 is SVGAGI. V gave up 6 bases and J gave up 7 bases, with 9 bases separating them. CDR3 DNA sequence: TGTGCCAGCAGGGTAGGCAGTGAAGCTTTCTTT. Translation gives CASRVGSEAFF.

This clonotype was seen many times. The rearrangement links TRBV7-2 to TRBJ2-5, with D maybe TRBD2 (6 bases). The CDR3 has 14 residues. Trimming left V 5 bases short and J 7 bases short, with 17 bases between. Germline V gene data show CDR1 as SGHTA and CDR2 as FQGNSA. Here the CDR3 DNA reads TGTGCCAGCAGCAATAGGGACTCCTGGGTGACCCAGTACTTC. Protein: CASSNRDSWVTQYF.

A single count supports this clonotype. This chain links TRBV12-3 or TRBV12-4 with TRBJ2-7; TRBD1 matches at 10 bases. V shed 6 bases and J 3 bases; nucleotides not matched to a gene: 8. The CDR3 spans 15 residues. DNA of the CDR3: TGTGCCAGCAGGACCGGACAGGGGGGACACTACGAGCAGTACTTC. Translating gives CASRTGQGGHYEQYF.

This clonotype occurred a few times. A junction boundary mismatches the germline segment, possibly from a read error. V gene TRBV19 combines with J gene TRBJ2-3; 7 bases agree with TRBD2. CDR3 length: 18 amino acids. In germline, CDR1 is LNHDA, CDR2 SQIVND (reference sequence). CDR3 sequence: CASSIGWHSGLNTDTQYF. The CDR3 coding sequence is TGTGCCAGCAGTATAGGGTGGCATAGCGGGCTTAACACAGATACGCAGTATTTT.

This clonotype was detected a few times. The genes are TRBV20-1 and TRBJ2-3; 9 bases are shared with TRBD1. Trimming at V came to 3 bases and at J to 2 bases, leaving 9 bases not matched to a gene. Germline loops: CDR1 DFQATT, CDR2 SNEGSKA (reference sequence). CDR3 length: 16 amino acids. The CDR3 DNA follows: TGCAGTGCTAGCGAATTGGACAGGGGATTCACAGATACGCAGTATTTT. It translates to CSASELDRGFTDTQYF.

This clonotype was counted many times. The chain combines TRBV28 with TRBJ1-1; D remains unclear. Germline-derived CDR1 and CDR2 are MDHEN and SYDVKM. The V and J ends lost 4 bases and 0 bases respectively, with 18 bases between them. This CDR3 region has 17 residues. CDR3 sequence (DNA): TGTGCCAGCAGTTACTCGGAAACAGCGACTATGAACACTGAAGCTTTCTTT. This translates into CASSYSETATMNTEAFF.

This clonotype was detected only a few times. The CDR3 region is CASSATDSVTEAFF. As DNA, the CDR3 is TGTGCCAGCAGTGCGACCGATAGTGTCACTGAAGCTTTCTTT. The chain joins TRBV6-1 to TRBJ1-1; D is undetermined. V dropped 4 bases and J dropped 4 bases, with 13 bases sitting between them. CDR1 is MNHNS and CDR2 is SASEGT in the germline V gene. There are 14 residues in the CDR3.

This clonotype was recorded at least ten times. V and J are TRBV14 and TRBJ1-6; D is ambiguous. V dropped 4 bases and J dropped 15 bases, with 13 bases sitting between them. The CDR3 covers 12 residues. Looked up from germline, CDR1 is SGHDN and CDR2 is FVKESK. The CDR3, as DNA: TGTGCCAGCAGCCTCTTGGAGGGTTACCTCCACTTT. Translation: CASSLLEGYLHF.

This clonotype was picked up many times. This chain uses TRBV28 with TRBJ1-6; tentatively, D is TRBD1 (5 bases). The V gene lost 7 bases and the J gene lost 7 bases, with 17 bases spanning the gap. The CDR3 is 15 residues long. Germline lookup yields CDR1 MDHEN and CDR2 SYDVKM. For the CDR3, the DNA is TGTGCCAGCACCCAGGGAGGCATCATCAATTCACCCCTCCACTTT. It encodes CASTQGGIINSPLHF.

This clonotype was detected many times. This chain links TRBV7-8 with TRBJ2-7; 9 bases fit TRBD1. Germline lookup yields CDR1 SGHVS and CDR2 FQNEAQ. J lost 0 bases, V lost 5 bases, and 8 bases had no gene match. CDR3 size: 16 residues. CDR3 sequence reads: CASSHNRDRDSYEQYF. CDR3 DNA: TGTGCCAGCAGCCACAACCGGGACAGGGACTCCTACGAGCAGTACTTC.

In its sample, this clonotype was seen many times. V usage is TRBV19 and J usage is TRBJ2-5, with D perhaps TRBD1 (5 bases). Germline CDR1 LNHDA, CDR2 SQIVND (reference sequence). V lost 3 bases and J lost 1, with 12 bases in between. The CDR3 is 15 residues long. This CDR3 is CASSMARAFQETQYF. Written as DNA, the CDR3 is TGTGCCAGTAGTATGGCCAGGGCTTTCCAAGAGACCCAGTACTTC.

This clonotype has just a few counts. The rearrangement joins TRBV29-1 to TRBJ2-7; perhaps TRBD1 as D (5 bases). CDR1 SQVTM and CDR2 ANQGSEA come from the germline V gene. This CDR3 comprises 13 residues. Trimming removed 4 bases at V and 0 bases at J, with 10 bases between. The CDR3 region is CSVVQENSYEQYF. CDR3 DNA: TGCAGCGTTGTACAGGAAAACTCCTACGAGCAGTACTTC.